The clone carrying this T cell receptor beta chain has a count of ten or more. Its matching antigen is unknown. Around 10 ml of fresh peripheral blood supplied the PBMCs. This sample is part of a study of T cells in Graves' hyperthyroidism and ophthalmopathy. Template material for amplifying TCR beta CDR3 regions consisted of RNA transcripts. Initially, a first-round RT-PCR of the TCR CDR3 employed the HTBI primer set. TCRdb ran MiXCR on the multiplex PCR reads and lists one entry per CDR3 protein. The data contain hundreds of thousands of distinct CDR3 sequences, 15% to 19% of them singletons. General observations from the study: Ophthalmopathy was predicted by the model a median of approximately 6.6 months ahead of onset. Most thyroid clonotypes expanded above 0.001 appeared in blood too.

Sequenced sample: blood. This receptor was obtained from a woman in her late teens or twenties with Graves' hyperthyroidism.

The CDR3 coding sequence is TGTGCCAGCTCACTTAAGACCGGGACGGCGAGGACGGAGACCCAGTACTTC. This translates into CASSLKTGTARTETQYF. This rearrangement joins TRBV18 to TRBJ2-5, with D possibly called TRBD1 or TRBD2 (5 bases each). This CDR3 contains 17 residues. Between the trimmed V and J ends, which lost 4 bases and 5 bases, there was a span of 23 bases. CDR1 and CDR2 (germline): KGHSH, LQKENI.